A single sample gave rise to the 26 T cell receptor beta chains below, sequenced in a study of blood T cell repertoires in COVID-19. Some clones are missing from TCRdb's copy, which holds only in-frame ones; the method was immunoSEQ multiplex PCR. The sample includes under 450,000 clones, more than 65% seen only once; the top ten take approximately 1%. The sequenced sample was peripheral blood. The receptors come from a human donor with acute or convalescent COVID-19. The donor label of this sample is uncertain.

This clone appeared a few times. The chain recombines TRBV18 with TRBJ2-7, with 8 positions matching TRBD2. After removal of 0 bases from V and 6 bases from J, the junction contained 4 bases not matched to a gene. The CDR3 contains 14 residues. Germline V CDR1 and CDR2: KGHSH, LQKENI. The DNA of the CDR3 is TGTGCCAGCTCACCACCACCGGGAGGGCCCGAGCAGTACTTC. The encoded protein is CASSPPPGGPEQYF.

J is TRBJ1-2 and V is TRBV29-1; 11 bases fit TRBD1. Germline CDR1 SQVTM, CDR2 ANQGSEA. The CDR3 runs to 16 residues. The V segment lost 6 bases and the J segment 5 bases; nucleotides outside the gene matches: 14. CDR3 in DNA: TGCAGCGTCGAAACTGGACAGGGGGCGGCAGGGTATGGCTACACCTTC. Its translation is CSVETGQGAAGYGYTF. Combining the CDR3 with reference TRBV29-1 and TRBJ1-2 gives the whole variable domain SAVISQKPSRDICQRGTSLTIQCQVDSQVTMMFWYRQQPGQSLTLIATANQGSEATYESGFVIDKFPISRPNLTFSTLTVSNMSPEDSSIYLCSVETGQGAAGYGYTFGSGTRLTVV.

The rearrangement uses TRBV7-6 and TRBJ2-7, with TRBD2 identical over 11 bases. Germline values: CDR1 SGHVS, CDR2 FNYEAQ. Trimming took 2 bases from V and 7 from J; bases not matched to a gene: 16. The CDR3 runs 18 residues. The CDR3 is CASSLTNPGTSGLWEQYF. DNA of the CDR3: TGTGCCAGCAGCTTAACAAACCCCGGGACTAGCGGTCTTTGGGAGCAGTACTTC.

The chain joins TRBV5-1 to TRBJ2-5; TRBD2 agrees at 7 bases. Germline loops: CDR1 SGHRS, CDR2 YFSETQ. CDR3 length equals 14 residues. V trimming: 0 bases; J trimming: 5 bases; junction bases outside the gene matches: 4. The CDR3 sequence: CASSLGGSGETQYF. CDR3 in DNA: TGCGCCAGCAGCTTGGGGGGTAGCGGGGAGACCCAGTACTTC.

The chain carries TRBV4-1 and TRBJ1-1; D unresolved. Looked up from germline, CDR1 is MGHRA and CDR2 is YSYEKL. The CDR3 covers 16 residues. The germline V and J ends were trimmed by 2 bases and 1 base, with 14 bases remaining between them. In DNA, the CDR3 is TGCGCCAGCAGCCAATTTGAGGGAATTACGAACACTGAAGCTTTCTTT. Amino acids: CASSQFEGITNTEAFF.

The rearrangement links TRBV2 to TRBJ1-6, with D tentatively TRBD1 (5 bases). Germline V CDR1 and CDR2: SNHLY, FYNNEI. There are 14 residues in the CDR3. V was shortened by 4 bases and J by 5 bases, with 9 bases between the two germline ends. The CDR3 coding sequence is TGTGCCAGCAGTGTCCCAGGGAATAATTCACCCCTCCACTTT. This encodes CASSVPGNNSPLHF.

This clone was seen at least ten times. The chain uses TRBV6-5 and TRBJ1-6; D call uncertain. The CDR3 loop spans 14 amino acids. CDR1 is MNHEY, CDR2 SVGAGI, per germline. V gave up 6 bases and J gave up 9 bases, with 15 bases separating them. CDR3 coding DNA: TGTGCCAGCAGCCGGGATATCGGACTTTCACCCCTCCACTTT. Its protein is CASSRDIGLSPLHF.

The CDR3 DNA reads as TGCGCCAGCAGCCAAGGAGACAGGGCCCATGGCTACACCTTC. Protein: CASSQGDRAHGYTF. The chain couples TRBV4-1 to TRBJ1-2; 7 bases match TRBD1. This CDR3 spans 14 amino acids. Germline lookup yields CDR1 MGHRA and CDR2 YSYEKL. J was trimmed by 6 bases and V by 1 base; bases with no gene match: 5.

The chain carries TRBV15 and TRBJ1-2, with 8 bases that match TRBD1. This CDR3 region has 14 residues. Trimming took 1 base from V and 14 from J; bases not matched to a gene: 12. CDR1 LNHNV and CDR2 YYDKDF come from the germline V gene (reference sequence). CDR3 sequence reads: CATSRAGQGPLPTF. The CDR3 region has the DNA TGTGCCACCAGCAGAGCCGGACAGGGACCTCTTCCGACCTTC.

The CDR3 nucleotides read TGTGCCAGCAGCACCCAAACAGGGGGCCGAGGCTACACCTTC. Translating it yields CASSTQTGGRGYTF. The gene calls are TRBV11-2 and TRBJ1-2; 9 bases are shared with TRBD1. The germline V gene encodes CDR1 SGHAT and CDR2 FQNNGV. This CDR3 region has 14 residues. V lost 5 bases, J lost 8 bases, and 9 bases stayed unmatched.

V is TRBV3-1 (or the pseudogene TRBV3-2) and J is TRBJ1-2, with D maybe TRBD1 (5 bases). With 4 bases removed from V and 3 bases from J, the gap between germline ends came to 12 bases. The germline V gene encodes CDR1 LGHDT and CDR2 YNNKEL (reference sequence). The CDR3 runs 14 residues. CDR3 DNA: TGTGCCAGCAGCCGGAGGGGACCCGACTATGGCTACACCTTC. Protein product: CASSRRGPDYGYTF.

This clone was picked up a small number of times. V gene TRBV5-1 combines with J gene TRBJ1-2; D gene unclear. V gave up 1 base and J gave up 6 bases, with 16 bases separating them. The length of the CDR3 is 15 residues. Looked up from germline, CDR1 is SGHRS and CDR2 is YFSETQ. CDR3 protein: CASSLTNGGVNGYTF. The CDR3 DNA sequence: TGCGCCAGCAGCTTGACAAATGGCGGGGTGAATGGCTACACCTTC.

The chain uses TRBV12-3 or TRBV12-4 and TRBJ2-5; D not certain. V lost 5 bases to trimming and J lost 6 bases, with 10 bases between them. The CDR3 loop spans 12 amino acids. The CDR3 protein is CASSLARKTQYF. In DNA form, the CDR3 reads TGTGCCAGCAGTCTGGCGAGGAAGACCCAGTACTTC.

The rearrangement links TRBV11-2 to TRBJ1-1; 8 nucleotides align to TRBD1. CDR3 length: 13 amino acids. Germline V gives CDR1 SGHAT, CDR2 FQNNGV. V trimming: 5 bases; J trimming: 8 bases; junction bases outside the gene matches: 7. The CDR3 here is CASSEPRGREAFF. The CDR3 coding sequence is TGTGCCAGCAGCGAACCCAGGGGGCGCGAAGCTTTCTTT.

This clone was detected once. The rearrangement joins TRBV6-5 to TRBJ2-3, with D perhaps TRBD1 (5 bases). The V and J ends lost 2 bases and 3 bases respectively, with 12 bases between them. The CDR3 has 15 residues. Germline-derived CDR1 and CDR2 are MNHEY and SVGAGI. Written as DNA, the CDR3 is TGTGCCAGCAGTTACACCAGGGTTGGTACAGATACGCAGTATTTT. Encoded protein: CASSYTRVGTDTQYF.

V and J are TRBV7-9 and TRBJ1-1; the D is unclear. CDR3 length equals 13 residues. The ends were cut back, 5 bases at V and 8 bases at J, with 15 bases in the middle. Germline values: CDR1 SEHNR, CDR2 FQNEAQ (reference sequence). The CDR3 protein is CASSRSTATEAFF. The DNA for the CDR3 is TGTGCCAGCAGCCGTTCCACCGCTACCGAAGCTTTCTTT.

This clone is a singleton in its sample. The V gene is TRBV5-1, the J gene TRBJ2-1; a possible D gene is TRBD2 (6 bases). The CDR3 length is 16 residues. Germline-derived CDR1 and CDR2 are SGHRS and YFSETQ. The ends were cut back, 4 bases at V and 1 base at J, with 15 bases in the middle. This CDR3 reads CASSSFAGLSYNEQFF. CDR3 sequence (DNA): TGCGCCAGCAGCAGTTTTGCGGGATTATCCTACAATGAGCAGTTCTTC.

The chain recombines TRBV5-1 with TRBJ2-5, with a weak D call TRBD1 (6 bases). CDR3 length equals 13 residues. Looked up from germline, CDR1 is SGHRS and CDR2 is YFSETQ. Trimming left V 5 bases short and J 2 bases short, with 10 bases between. As DNA, the CDR3 is TGCGCCAGCAGGCCGAGGGGGCAAGAGACCCAGTACTTC. Translation gives CASRPRGQETQYF.

This clone occurred once. The chain uses TRBV25-1 and TRBJ1-2; D is uncertain. V lost 5 bases and J lost 0, with 13 bases in between. The CDR3 contains 15 residues. CDR1 and CDR2 (germline): MGHDK, SYGVNS. The CDR3 DNA reads as TGTGCCAGCAGTCCCCGAGGAGAAGCTAACTATGGCTACACCTTC. Amino acids: CASSPRGEANYGYTF.

This chain links TRBV28 with TRBJ1-2; 8 bases agree with TRBD1. With 2 bases clipped from V and 5 bases from J, the junction kept 7 bases outside the gene matches. This CDR3 has 15 amino acids. Per the germline V gene, CDR1 is MDHEN and CDR2 is SYDVKM. CDR3: CASSLPSWTGYGYTF. The DNA for the CDR3 is TGTGCCAGCAGTTTACCCTCCTGGACAGGGTATGGCTACACCTTC.

This clone appeared once. The chain has TRBV30 and TRBJ1-6; TRBD1 matches 9 bases. V dropped 3 bases and J dropped 9; count of bases not matched to a gene: 9. The CDR3 is made up of 15 amino acids. Per germline, CDR1 GTSNPN and CDR2 SVGIG (reference sequence). CDR3 amino acids: CAWRVLGQGGSPLHF. CDR3 nucleotide sequence: TGTGCCTGGAGGGTGCTGGGACAGGGAGGTTCACCCCTCCACTTT.

The chain combines TRBV7-2 with TRBJ1-1; 7 nucleotides line up with TRBD1. From germline, CDR1 is SGHTA and CDR2 FQGNSA. The CDR3 spans 17 residues. The trim removed 1 base at V and 5 bases at J, leaving 13 bases unmatched. CDR3 loop: CASSLGGGGRARTEAFF. CDR3 nucleotide sequence: TGTGCCAGCAGCTTAGGTGGAGGGGGCAGGGCTAGGACTGAAGCTTTCTTT. The whole variable domain, filled in from reference TRBV7-2 and TRBJ1-1, reads GAGVSQSPSNKVTEKGKDVELRCDPISGHTALYWYRQSLGQGLEFLIYFQGNSAPDKSGLPSDRFSAERTGGSVSTLTIQRTQQEDSAVYLCASSLGGGGRARTEAFFGQGTRLTVV.

The chain uses TRBV19 and TRBJ1-3, with D unresolved. The V gene's germline CDR1 is LNHDA and CDR2 SQIVND (reference sequence). The CDR3 totals 16 residues. Between the trimmed V and J ends, which lost 3 bases and 4 bases, there was a span of 16 bases. The CDR3 sequence: CASSIIYELRGNTIYF. The CDR3, as DNA: TGTGCCAGTAGTATCATCTATGAGTTGAGGGGAAACACCATATATTTT.

The rearrangement uses TRBV18 and TRBJ2-1; 8 nucleotides match TRBD2. The CDR3 is made up of 14 amino acids. The V segment lost 4 bases and the J segment 8 bases; nucleotides outside the gene matches: 7. The germline CDR1 and CDR2 sequences are KGHSH and LQKENI. This CDR3 reads CASSHAGGRYEQFF. DNA of the CDR3: TGTGCCAGCTCACACGCGGGCGGGAGGTATGAGCAGTTCTTC.

V and J are TRBV3-1 (or the pseudogene TRBV3-2) and TRBJ1-2; D may be TRBD1 (5 bases). The CDR3 consists of 14 residues. V was clipped by 4 bases and J by 4 bases, with 13 bases between them. Per germline, CDR1 LGHDT and CDR2 YNNKEL (reference sequence). The CDR3 nucleotides are TGTGCCAGCAGCCCACTCGGGGGGAGCTATGGCTACACCTTC. It specifies CASSPLGGSYGYTF.

The CDR3 is CAWSKDRYTGELFF. The CDR3 bases are TGTGCCTGGAGTAAGGACAGATACACCGGGGAGCTGTTTTTT. The chain employs TRBV30 and TRBJ2-2, with D perhaps matching TRBD1 (6 bases). The CDR3 is made up of 14 amino acids. The germline V gene encodes CDR1 GTSNPN and CDR2 SVGIG (reference sequence). V gave up 2 bases and J gave up 3 bases, with 10 bases separating them.